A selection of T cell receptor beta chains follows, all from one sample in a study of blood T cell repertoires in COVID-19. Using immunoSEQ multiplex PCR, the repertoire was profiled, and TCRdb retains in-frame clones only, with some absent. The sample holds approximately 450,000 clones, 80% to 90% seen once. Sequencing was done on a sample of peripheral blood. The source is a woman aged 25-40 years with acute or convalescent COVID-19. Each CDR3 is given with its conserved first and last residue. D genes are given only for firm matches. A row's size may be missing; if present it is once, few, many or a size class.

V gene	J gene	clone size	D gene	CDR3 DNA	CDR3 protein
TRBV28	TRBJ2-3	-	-	TGTGCCAGCAGTCTCTTGGGCAGTAACACAGATACGCAGTATTTT	CASSLLGSNTDTQYF
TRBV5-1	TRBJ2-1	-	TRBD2	TGCGCCAGCTTCGAGAGGGGAGGGTACAATGAGCAGTTCTTC	CASFERGGYNEQFF
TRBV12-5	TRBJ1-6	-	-	TGTGCTAGTGGTTTGTCCCCCGAGAATAATTCACCCCTCCACTTT	CASGLSPENNSPLHF
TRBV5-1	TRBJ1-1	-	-	TGCGCCAGCACCTCCTTAGTCCCGAACACTGAAGCTTTCTTT	CASTSLVPNTEAFF
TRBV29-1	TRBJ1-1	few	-	TGCAGCGTTTTGCGAAGCGAAGCTTTCTTT	CSVLRSEAFF
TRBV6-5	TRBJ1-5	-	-	TGTGCCAGCAGTCCCCTTAATAGCAATCAGCCCCAGCATTTT	CASSPLNSNQPQHF
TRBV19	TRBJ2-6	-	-	TGTGCCAGTAGTATAGCGGGCTCTGGGGCCAACGTCCTGACTTTC	CASSIAGSGANVLTF
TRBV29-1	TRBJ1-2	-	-	TGCAGCGTCCCAGAAGGGAGGGGGGTTTCTAACTATGGCTACACCTTC	CSVPEGRGVSNYGYTF
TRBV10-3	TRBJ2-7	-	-	TGTGCCATCAGTGGACGGGGGGCATCCTACGAGCAGTACTTC	CAISGRGASYEQYF
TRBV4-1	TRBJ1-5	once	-	TGCGCCAGCAGCCGAGAATTCATAGAAAATCAGCCCCAGCATTTT	CASSREFIENQPQHF
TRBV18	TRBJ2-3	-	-	TGTGCCAGCTCACCACCTGGCGGGGGCACAGATACGCAGTATTTT	CASSPPGGGTDTQYF
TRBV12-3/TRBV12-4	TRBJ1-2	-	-	TGTGCCAGCAGTTTATCGGGGGGTGGCTACACCTTC	CASSLSGGGYTF
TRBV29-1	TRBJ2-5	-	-	TGCAGCGTTGCCAGGCAGGGGACCCAGTACTTC	CSVARQGTQYF
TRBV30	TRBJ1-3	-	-	TGTGCCTGGAGTAACGGACACCCTGGAAACACCATATATTTT	CAWSNGHPGNTIYF
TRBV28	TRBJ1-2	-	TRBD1	TGTGCCAGCAGCACTCCCCGGGACAGCGTTAACTATGGCTACACCTTC	CASSTPRDSVNYGYTF
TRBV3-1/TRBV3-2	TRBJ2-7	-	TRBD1	TGTGCCAGTAGGATGGGGACAGGGGCACAAGGCTCCTACGAGCAGTACTTC	CASRMGTGAQGSYEQYF
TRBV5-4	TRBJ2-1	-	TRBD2	TGTGCCAGCAGCCCGGAGACTAGCGGGGGTCTTCAGTTCTTC	CASSPETSGGLQFF
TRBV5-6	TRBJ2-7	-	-	TGTGCCAGCAGCTTGGGTCAGGGTGGCTACGAGCAGTACTTC	CASSLGQGGYEQYF
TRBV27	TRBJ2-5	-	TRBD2	TGTGCCAGCAGTGCGAGACTAGCAACTATGCAAGAGACCCAGTACTTC	CASSARLATMQETQYF
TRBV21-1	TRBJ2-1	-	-	TGTGCCAGCAGCAATGACAGCCCAGCCAATGAGCAGTTCTTC	CASSNDSPANEQFF
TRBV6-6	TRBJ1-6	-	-	TGTGCCAGCAGTTACTCTGCAGATAATTCACCCCTCCACTTT	CASSYSADNSPLHF
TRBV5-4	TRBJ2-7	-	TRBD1	TGTGCCAGCAGTTTGTTTCCCCAGGGGGACGAGCAGTACTTC	CASSLFPQGDEQYF
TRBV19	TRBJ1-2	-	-	TGTGCCAGTAGTATTACCCCAGGTGGCAGGAATGGCTACACCTTC	CASSITPGGRNGYTF
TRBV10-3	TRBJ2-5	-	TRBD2	TGTGCCATCAGTGAGTCTGAAAAAGTAGCGGGGAGGCAAGGGGAGACCCAGTACTTC	CAISESEKVAGRQGETQYF
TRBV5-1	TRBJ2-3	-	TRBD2	TGCGCCAGTCGAGGAAGCGGGGGGCCACCCTTTCGCACAGATACGCAGTATTTT	CASRGSGGPPFRTDTQYF
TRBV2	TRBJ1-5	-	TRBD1	TGTGCCAGCAGCGACAGGACAGGGGATGGTCAGCCCCAGCATTTT	CASSDRTGDGQPQHF
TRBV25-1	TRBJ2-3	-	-	TGTGCCAGCACGTGGGGACTCGACACAGATACGCAGTATTTT	CASTWGLDTDTQYF
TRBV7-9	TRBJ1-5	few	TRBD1	TGTGCCAGCAGCTTAGGGACAGGGGGATCTCAGCCCCAGCATTTT	CASSLGTGGSQPQHF
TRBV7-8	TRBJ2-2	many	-	TGTGCCAGCAGCTCCCTTGTGTCGGTGAACACCGGGGAGCTGTTTTTT	CASSSLVSVNTGELFF
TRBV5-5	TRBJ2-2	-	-	TGTGCCAGCAGCTTGGCCCCGGGACAGAACACCGGGGAGCTGTTTTTT	CASSLAPGQNTGELFF
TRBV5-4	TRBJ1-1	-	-	TGTGCCAGCAGCTCAAAAGGACATACCAACACTGAAGCTTTCTTT	CASSSKGHTNTEAFF
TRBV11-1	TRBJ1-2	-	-	TGTGCCAGCAGCTTAAGTCGGGGAGGCTATGGCTACACCTTC	CASSLSRGGYGYTF